The source of this TCR beta chain is a study of cytomegalovirus exposure and HLA in healthy donors. Findings and limits, study-wide: 150 or so TCR beta chains were listed as cytomegalovirus-associated. Data from an earlier analysis indicated that most TCR beta V segments were productive either about 87% or about 30% of the time. Sequencing depth roughly uniform across donors was assumed in presence/absence analyses.

In regard to this clone: Its antigen remains unidentified.

PCR used 60 Vbeta primers and 13 Jbeta primers. Repertoires were generated with immunoSEQ multiplex PCR, while TCRdb's copy carries only in-frame clones and drops some. The sample holds over 150,000 clones; about 83% are singletons and the top ten take 3% to 4%. Each donor's status was that of a healthy bone marrow donor. Germline lookup yields CDR1 GTSNPN and CDR2 SVGIG (reference sequence). Trimming removed 2 bases from V and 0 bases from J; junction bases left unmatched: 6. The CDR3 sequence is 15 residues long. The chain couples TRBV30 to TRBJ2-7; TRBD1 matches 8 bases. The sample taken for sequencing was PBMCs. The clonotype was recovered from a woman aged 40 to 49 in good health and CMV-seronegative. CDR3 nucleotides: TGTGCCTGGAGTTTCGGACAGGGACACTCCTACGAGCAGTACTTC. Its protein is CAWSFGQGHSYEQYF.